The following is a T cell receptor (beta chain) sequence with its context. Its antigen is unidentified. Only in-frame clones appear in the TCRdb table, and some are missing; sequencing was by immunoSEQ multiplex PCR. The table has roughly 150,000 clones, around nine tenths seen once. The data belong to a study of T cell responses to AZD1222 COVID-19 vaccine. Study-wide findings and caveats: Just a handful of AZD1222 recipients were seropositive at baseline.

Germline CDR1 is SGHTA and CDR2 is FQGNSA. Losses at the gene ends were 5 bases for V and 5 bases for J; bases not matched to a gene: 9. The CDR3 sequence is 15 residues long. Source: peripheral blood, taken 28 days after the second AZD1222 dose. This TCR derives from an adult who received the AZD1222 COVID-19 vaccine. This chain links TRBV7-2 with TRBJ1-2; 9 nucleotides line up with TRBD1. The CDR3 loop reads CASSHTGGSFYGYTF. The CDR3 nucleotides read TGTGCCAGCAGCCACACAGGGGGCTCCTTTTATGGCTACACCTTC. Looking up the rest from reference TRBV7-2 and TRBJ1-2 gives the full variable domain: GAGVSQSPSNKVTEKGKDVELRCDPISGHTALYWYRQSLGQGLEFLIYFQGNSAPDKSGLPSDRFSAERTGGSVSTLTIQRTQQEDSAVYLCASSHTGGSFYGYTFGSGTRLTVV.